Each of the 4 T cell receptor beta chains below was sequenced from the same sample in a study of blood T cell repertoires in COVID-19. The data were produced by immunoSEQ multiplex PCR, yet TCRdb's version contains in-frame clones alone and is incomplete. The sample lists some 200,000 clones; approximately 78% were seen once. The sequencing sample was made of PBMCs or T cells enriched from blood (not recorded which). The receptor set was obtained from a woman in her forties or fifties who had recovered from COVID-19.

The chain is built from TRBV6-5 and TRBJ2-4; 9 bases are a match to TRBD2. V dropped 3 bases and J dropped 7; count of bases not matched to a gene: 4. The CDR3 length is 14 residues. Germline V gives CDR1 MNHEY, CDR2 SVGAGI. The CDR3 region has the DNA TGTGCCAGCAGTTATATAGCGGGAGCGAACATTCAGTACTTC. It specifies CASSYIAGANIQYF.

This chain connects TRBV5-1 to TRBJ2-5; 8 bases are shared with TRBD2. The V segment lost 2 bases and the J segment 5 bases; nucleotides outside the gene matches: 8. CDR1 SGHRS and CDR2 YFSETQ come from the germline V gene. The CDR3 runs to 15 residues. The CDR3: CASSFGSGSAETQYF. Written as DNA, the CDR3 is TGCGCCAGCAGCTTCGGGAGCGGGAGTGCGGAGACCCAGTACTTC.

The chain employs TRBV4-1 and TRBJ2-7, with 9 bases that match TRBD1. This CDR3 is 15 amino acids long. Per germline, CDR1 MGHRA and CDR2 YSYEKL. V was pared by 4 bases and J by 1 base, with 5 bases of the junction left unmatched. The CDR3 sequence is CASSLGTGSSYEQYF. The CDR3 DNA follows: TGCGCCAGCAGCCTCGGGACAGGGTCTTCCTACGAGCAGTACTTC.

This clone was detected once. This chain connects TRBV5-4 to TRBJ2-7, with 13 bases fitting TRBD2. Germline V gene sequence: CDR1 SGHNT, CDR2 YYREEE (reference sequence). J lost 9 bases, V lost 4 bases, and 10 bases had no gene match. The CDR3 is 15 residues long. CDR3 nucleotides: TGTGCCAGCAGCCCTCCAGGGACTAGCGGGAAGGCGCAGTACTTC. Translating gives CASSPPGTSGKAQYF.